These 28 T cell receptor beta chains were sequenced from one sample in a study of cytomegalovirus exposure and HLA in healthy donors. The repertoire was sequenced with immunoSEQ multiplex PCR; TCRdb's copy has only in-frame clones and lacks some. The table has 70,000 or so clones, around 94% seen once. The sequenced sample consisted of PBMCs. These receptors all stem from a woman aged 18 to 35 in good health and CMV-seropositive.

V is TRBV7-8 and J is TRBJ2-1, with D perhaps TRBD2 (5 bases). CDR1 and CDR2 (germline): SGHVS, FQNEAQ. The length of the CDR3 is 15 residues. Trimming pared 2 bases from V and 5 bases from J, leaving 13 bases between. For the CDR3, the DNA is TGTGCCAGCAGCTTACCCCCCGGGAATAACAATGAGCAGTTCTTC. The encoded protein is CASSLPPGNNNEQFF.

This clone was recorded only once. This CDR3 reads CASSWTSGPYNEQFF. The CDR3 coding sequence is TGTGCCAGCAGTTGGACTAGCGGACCCTACAATGAGCAGTTCTTC. The V and J genes are TRBV6-1 and TRBJ2-1; 10 bases line up with TRBD2. Germline-derived CDR1 and CDR2 are MNHNS and SASEGT. The junction had 3 bases not matched to a gene; V was cut back by 5 bases and J by 2 bases. This CDR3 comprises 15 residues.

This chain links TRBV11-3 with TRBJ2-2; possible D gene TRBD1, 5 bases. With 5 bases removed from V and 2 bases from J, the gap between germline ends came to 15 bases. CDR3 length equals 16 residues. Germline assignment: CDR1 SGHNT and CDR2 YENEEA. The CDR3 sequence is CASSPRTQINTGELFF. The CDR3 region has the DNA TGTGCCAGCAGCCCCCGGACACAGATAAACACCGGGGAGCTGTTTTTT.

This chain uses TRBV4-3 with TRBJ2-7, with D tentatively TRBD1 (5 bases). Trimming shortened V by 1 base and J by 6 bases, and 10 bases separated the two germline ends. From germline, CDR1 is LGHNA and CDR2 YSLEER. The CDR3 covers 13 residues. This CDR3 is CASSQGGRAEQYF. CDR3 nucleotide sequence: TGCGCCAGCAGCCAAGGAGGCAGGGCCGAGCAGTACTTC.

The genes are TRBV19 and TRBJ2-3; no definite D call. This CDR3 is 16 amino acids long. V gave up 4 bases and J gave up 0 bases, with 14 bases separating them. Germline V CDR1 and CDR2: LNHDA, SQIVND (reference sequence). The DNA of the CDR3 is TGTGCCAGTAGTACAGGCGCTCAACCAAGCACAGATACGCAGTATTTT. As protein: CASSTGAQPSTDTQYF.

Comments on this clone: Sequence at one end of the junction differs from germline and may be a read error. The genes are TRBV7-7 and TRBJ2-1; D is unclear. In germline, CDR1 is SSHAT, CDR2 FNYEAQ (reference sequence). The CDR3 is 16 residues long. As DNA, the CDR3 is TGTGCTAGCAGCTTAGCTGTGGGCTCCCCCTACAATGAGCAGTTCTTC. Protein: CASSLAVGSPYNEQFF.

The J gene is TRBJ1-1, the V gene TRBV10-3; 8 bases align to TRBD1. V trimming: 4 bases; J trimming: 5 bases; junction bases outside the gene matches: 9. Germline CDR1 reads ENHRY; CDR2 reads SYGVKD. The CDR3 has 15 amino acids. CDR3 DNA sequence: TGTGCCATCAGTGCAACGTTGACAGGGGCTACTGAAGCTTTCTTT. Translating gives CAISATLTGATEAFF.

The V call is TRBV19, the J call TRBJ1-5; D may be TRBD1 (5 bases). Germline V gene sequence: CDR1 LNHDA, CDR2 SQIVND (reference sequence). CDR3 size: 16 residues. Trimming removed 3 bases at V and 4 bases at J, with 16 bases between. CDR3: CASSIVAQETNQPQHF. The CDR3 nucleotides are TGTGCCAGTAGTATTGTTGCACAGGAAACAAATCAGCCCCAGCATTTT.

The chain has TRBV6-1 and TRBJ2-1; D might be TRBD1 (5 bases). The CDR3 is made up of 16 amino acids. Germline CDR1 reads MNHNS; CDR2 reads SASEGT. V was clipped by 4 bases and J by 0 bases, with 13 bases between them. The CDR3 protein is CASSGRPTASYNEQFF. DNA for the CDR3: TGTGCCAGCAGTGGCCGACCGACAGCCTCCTACAATGAGCAGTTCTTC.

The chain uses TRBV4-2 and TRBJ1-1; D not resolved. Germline V gene sequence: CDR1 LGHNA, CDR2 YNFKEQ. The CDR3 covers 14 residues. Trimming cost V 5 bases and J 3 bases, with 13 bases left between them. The CDR3 here is CASSKGEEDTEAFF. DNA of the CDR3: TGTGCCAGCAGCAAAGGAGAGGAGGACACTGAAGCTTTCTTT.

The chain combines TRBV30 with TRBJ1-4; tentative D call: TRBD1 (5 bases). CDR1 and CDR2 from the germline V gene are GTSNPN and SVGIG (reference sequence). The CDR3 has 16 residues. Trimming cost V 0 bases and J 7 bases, with 18 bases left between them. As DNA, the CDR3 is TGTGCCTGGAGTGTACTAGCGGAAGGGGAGGCTGAAAAACTGTTTTTT. This gives the protein CAWSVLAEGEAEKLFF.

The gene calls are TRBV5-5 and TRBJ2-7; 10 positions agree with TRBD1. Germline V gene lookup returns CDR1 SGHKS and CDR2 YYEKEE (reference sequence). J was trimmed by 5 bases and V by 0 bases; bases with no gene match: 5. The CDR3 is 15 residues long. CDR3 DNA: TGTGCCAGCAGCTTGGGGGACAGGGGCAGCAACGAGCAGTACTTC. Its protein product is CASSLGDRGSNEQYF.

This rearrangement joins TRBV2 to TRBJ2-7; TRBD1 matches 7 bases. Germline CDR1 reads SNHLY; CDR2 reads FYNNEI. CDR3 size: 13 residues. With 3 bases clipped from V and 3 bases from J, the junction kept 2 bases outside the gene matches. Here the CDR3 DNA reads TGTGCCAGCAGTGAGACAGGGAACTACGAGCAGTACTTC. This gives the protein CASSETGNYEQYF.

The chain carries TRBV30 and TRBJ1-2, with no clear D. Germline CDR1 and CDR2: GTSNPN and SVGIG (reference sequence). Trimming stripped 0 bases from V and 4 bases from J, with 12 bases between. The CDR3 extends over 14 amino acids. CDR3 bases: TGTGCCTGGAGTGTTGGGTGGAGTACCTATGGCTACACCTTC. Translating gives CAWSVGWSTYGYTF.

V gene TRBV4-3 combines with J gene TRBJ1-4; maybe TRBD1 (5 bases). CDR1 is LGHNA and CDR2 is YSLEER in the germline V gene. Trimming pared 0 bases from V and 7 bases from J, leaving 12 bases between. This CDR3 has 15 residues. Written as DNA, the CDR3 is TGCGCCAGCAGCCAAGACTATCGGGGGATTGAAAAACTGTTTTTT. It codes for CASSQDYRGIEKLFF.

The gene calls are TRBV6-1 and TRBJ2-1, with D maybe TRBD2 (6 bases). Germline V gene data show CDR1 as MNHNS and CDR2 as SASEGT. There are 15 residues in the CDR3. Trimming stripped 10 bases from V and 8 bases from J, with 24 bases between. The CDR3 protein is CANRLGTDLLDEQFF. The CDR3 nucleotides read TGTGCCAACAGGTTAGGGACTGACCTGTTAGATGAGCAGTTCTTC.

The V call is TRBV7-9, the J call TRBJ2-3; 11 bases are shared with TRBD2. From germline, CDR1 is SEHNR and CDR2 FQNEAQ (reference sequence). The ends lost 2 bases at V and 4 bases at J; junction bases unmatched: 2. The CDR3 contains 15 residues. CDR3 nucleotide sequence: TGTGCCAGCAGCTTAACACTAGCGGGGGCAGATACGCAGTATTTT. Translation gives CASSLTLAGADTQYF. Combining the CDR3 with reference TRBV7-9 and TRBJ2-3 gives the whole variable domain DTGVSQNPRHKITKRGQNVTFRCDPISEHNRLYWYRQTLGQGPEFLTYFQNEAQLEKSRLLSDRFSAERPKGSFSTLEIQRTEQGDSAMYLCASSLTLAGADTQYFGPGTRLTVL.

This rearrangement joins TRBV7-9 to TRBJ2-7; 8 bases map to TRBD2. Trimming took 0 bases from V and 0 from J; bases not matched to a gene: 4. The CDR3 length is 16 residues. Germline V CDR1 and CDR2: SEHNR, FQNEAQ (reference sequence). CDR3 DNA sequence: TGTGCCAGCAGCTTAGCCCCCAGCGGGAGCTCCTACGAGCAGTACTTC. Its translation is CASSLAPSGSSYEQYF.

This clone was observed once. The genes are TRBV4-2 and TRBJ2-7; 14 bases are shared with TRBD2. V lost 4 bases to trimming and J lost 0 bases; unmatched junction nucleotides: 11. Germline V gene lookup returns CDR1 LGHNA and CDR2 YNFKEQ. This CDR3 contains 19 residues. The CDR3 protein is CASSPIFRGTSGGSYEQYF. In DNA form, the CDR3 reads TGTGCCAGCAGCCCGATTTTCCGGGGGACTAGCGGGGGCTCCTACGAGCAGTACTTC.

In this sample, this clone turned up once. The chain couples TRBV7-9 to TRBJ2-7; TRBD2 is a possible D gene (6 bases). The CDR3 covers 13 residues. Germline loops: CDR1 SEHNR, CDR2 FQNEAQ (reference sequence). Trimming shortened V by 9 bases and J by 3 bases, and 15 bases separated the two germline ends. DNA of the CDR3: TGTGCCAGTGCCACTCTCGGGAGCTACGAGCAGTACTTC. The encoded protein is CASATLGSYEQYF.

The V gene is TRBV15, the J gene TRBJ1-2; possible D gene TRBD1, 5 bases. The CDR3 spans 15 residues. The ends were cut back, 0 bases at V and 2 bases at J, with 10 bases in the middle. Looked up from germline, CDR1 is LNHNV and CDR2 is YYDKDF (reference sequence). CDR3 loop: CATSREQAMNYGYTF. CDR3 coding DNA: TGTGCCACCAGCAGAGAACAGGCCATGAACTATGGCTACACCTTC.

This chain connects TRBV4-1 to TRBJ1-4; the match to TRBD1 covers 7 bases. J lost 4 bases, V lost 3 bases, and 5 bases had no gene match. Germline V gives CDR1 MGHRA, CDR2 YSYEKL. The CDR3 loop spans 15 amino acids. The CDR3 spells CASSHPTGINEKLFF. As DNA, the CDR3 is TGCGCCAGCAGCCACCCGACAGGGATTAATGAAAAACTGTTTTTT.

V gene TRBV7-6 combines with J gene TRBJ2-3; D gene unclear. The V gene lost 5 bases and the J gene lost 6 bases, with 18 bases spanning the gap. This CDR3 comprises 15 residues. Germline V lookup: CDR1 SGHVS, CDR2 FNYEAQ. The CDR3 DNA is TGTGCCAGCAGCCCTCCGGGTCATACTTCGGATACGCAGTATTTT. As protein: CASSPPGHTSDTQYF.

The rearrangement joins TRBV7-9 to TRBJ2-2; 8 bases fit TRBD1. The CDR3 is made up of 17 amino acids. V was pared by 5 bases and J by 3 bases, with 11 bases of the junction left unmatched. The V gene's germline CDR1 is SEHNR and CDR2 FQNEAQ (reference sequence). Here the CDR3 reads CASSLPQGALYTGELFF. The CDR3 nucleotides are TGTGCCAGCAGCCTACCTCAGGGGGCCCTATACACCGGGGAGCTGTTTTTT.

This sequence joins TRBV25-1 and TRBJ1-4, with 9 positions matching TRBD1. CDR1 MGHDK and CDR2 SYGVNS come from the germline V gene. The CDR3 extends over 14 amino acids. With V trimmed by 8 bases and J by 7 bases, 8 bases remained unmatched. CDR3 amino acids: CASSEGQGGEKLFF. The DNA for the CDR3 is TGTGCCAGCTCGGAGGGACAGGGAGGTGAAAAACTGTTTTTT.

The rearrangement uses TRBV5-1 and TRBJ2-7; 8 positions match TRBD2. CDR1 is SGHRS, CDR2 YFSETQ, per germline. CDR3 size: 15 residues. The J segment lost 3 bases and the V segment lost 4 bases, leaving 9 bases of the junction unmatched. The CDR3 protein is CASSRGGLEGYEQYF. CDR3 nucleotide sequence: TGCGCCAGCAGCCGGGGGGGTCTCGAGGGCTACGAGCAGTACTTC.

CDR3 amino acids: CAIAGENYGYTF. The CDR3 bases are TGTGCCATCGCGGGGGAAAACTATGGCTACACCTTC. The chain couples TRBV2 to TRBJ1-2; TRBD1 might be the D (5 bases). The CDR3 totals 12 residues. Per the germline V gene, CDR1 is SNHLY and CDR2 is FYNNEI. V lost 10 bases, J lost 2 bases, and 11 bases lay in between.

This clone was observed once. The chain employs TRBV9 and TRBJ2-1, with TRBD1 matching 8 bases. Losses at the gene ends were 2 bases for V and 8 bases for J; bases not matched to a gene: 12. CDR1 SGDLS and CDR2 YYNGEE come from the germline V gene. This CDR3 has 16 residues. CDR3 sequence reads: CASSVIGQGSGDEQFF. CDR3 nucleotides: TGTGCCAGCAGCGTGATAGGACAGGGTTCAGGGGATGAGCAGTTCTTC.